Below are 14 T cell receptor beta chains sequenced from a single sample in a study of control samples from healthy donors and cancer patients. TCRdb keeps only in-frame clones here, not all; method: immunoSEQ multiplex PCR. Among roughly 50,000 clones, approximately 96% were seen once, and the ten largest hold 1.5% to 2%. The sequenced sample consisted of blood. These receptor sequences come from a woman aged 30 to 39 in good health.

The chain has TRBV19 and TRBJ2-3, with unresolved D. This CDR3 has 15 residues. CDR1 and CDR2 from the germline V gene are LNHDA and SQIVND (reference sequence). V shed 5 bases and J shed 2 bases, with 14 bases lying between them. CDR3: CASSWNSLTTDTQYF. The CDR3, as DNA: TGTGCCAGTAGTTGGAACAGCCTAACCACAGATACGCAGTATTTT.

This sequence joins TRBV29-1 and TRBJ2-1, with 11 bases matching TRBD2. The CDR3 is 14 residues long. The junction had 8 bases not matched to a gene; V was cut back by 6 bases and J by 7 bases. Germline CDR1 and CDR2: SQVTM and ANQGSEA. The CDR3 loop is CSVRPGLAVNEQFF. In nucleotides, the CDR3 is TGCAGCGTCCGACCGGGACTAGCGGTTAATGAGCAGTTCTTC.

This chain joins TRBV19 and TRBJ2-7; 8 bases are a match to TRBD1. With 0 bases clipped from V and 2 bases from J, the junction kept 3 bases outside the gene matches. Germline V gives CDR1 LNHDA, CDR2 SQIVND (reference sequence). The CDR3 covers 15 residues. This CDR3 is CASSIEDREPYEQYF. CDR3 DNA sequence: TGTGCCAGTAGTATAGAGGACAGGGAACCCTACGAGCAGTACTTC.

The chain combines TRBV6-6 with TRBJ1-5; no definite D call. This CDR3 has 11 amino acids. Germline CDR1 and CDR2: MNHNY and SVGAGI (reference sequence). V was clipped by 8 bases and J by 3 bases, with 5 bases between them. Written as DNA, the CDR3 is TGTGCCAGCTCGGACAATCAGCCCCAGCATTTT. Protein product: CASSDNQPQHF.

The chain uses TRBV3-1 (or the pseudogene TRBV3-2) and TRBJ2-3; 9 bases match TRBD2. V lost 2 bases, J lost 1 base, and 22 bases stayed unmatched. CDR3 length equals 22 residues. CDR1 LGHDT and CDR2 YNNKEL come from the germline V gene (reference sequence). CDR3 region: CASSQSGEVLAGHTTRTDTQYF. CDR3 nucleotides: TGTGCCAGCAGCCAAAGCGGGGAGGTTCTAGCGGGGCACACCACCCGCACAGATACGCAGTATTTT.

The CDR3 sequence: CASGETPNTEAFF. The CDR3 DNA follows: TGTGCCAGCGGGGAGACCCCGAACACTGAAGCTTTCTTT. V is TRBV3-1 (or the pseudogene TRBV3-2) and J is TRBJ1-1; D not certain. The CDR3 loop spans 13 amino acids. V was clipped by 8 bases and J by 1 base, with 11 bases between them. Germline V gives CDR1 LGHDT, CDR2 YNNKEL (reference sequence).

The V gene is TRBV5-1, the J gene TRBJ2-1, with 7 nucleotides matching TRBD2. The length of the CDR3 is 15 residues. V dropped 3 bases and J dropped 7; count of bases not matched to a gene: 10. The V gene's germline CDR1 is SGHRS and CDR2 YFSETQ. CDR3: CASSYRDGEGNEQFF. CDR3 DNA: TGCGCCAGCAGCTACCGGGACGGGGAGGGGAATGAGCAGTTCTTC.

The rearrangement links TRBV27 to TRBJ2-6; 7 bases line up with TRBD1. CDR1 is MNHEY, CDR2 SMNVEV, per germline (reference sequence). V gave up 3 bases and J gave up 0 bases; unmatched junction bases: 5. This CDR3 comprises 17 residues. Here the CDR3 DNA reads TGTGCCAGCAGTTTCCAGGGGGTAGGCTCTGGGGCCAACGTCCTGACTTTC. It encodes CASSFQGVGSGANVLTF.

This clone came up once. The chain employs TRBV19 and TRBJ2-4; 7 bases are shared with TRBD2. V dropped 0 bases and J dropped 9; count of bases not matched to a gene: 2. Germline V gene lookup returns CDR1 LNHDA and CDR2 SQIVND (reference sequence). The CDR3 runs 13 residues. The CDR3 DNA sequence: TGTGCCAGTAGTATAGATCGCGGGGGCATTCAGTACTTC. This gives the protein CASSIDRGGIQYF.

This chain links TRBV5-1 with TRBJ2-7; TRBD2 matches at 7 bases. Germline CDR1 SGHRS, CDR2 YFSETQ. The CDR3 has 15 amino acids. Germline trimming cut 0 bases from V and 0 bases from J; bases unmatched to any gene: 3. DNA of the CDR3: TGCGCCAGCAGCTTGGCGCGGGAGAGCTCCTACGAGCAGTACTTC. This sequence encodes CASSLARESSYEQYF.

V gene TRBV28 combines with J gene TRBJ2-7; D is ambiguous. V lost 3 bases to trimming and J lost 2 bases, with 8 bases between them. The CDR3 totals 13 residues. The germline CDR1 and CDR2 sequences are MDHEN and SYDVKM. The CDR3 sequence: CASSFASPYEQYF. The DNA for the CDR3 is TGTGCCAGCAGTTTCGCCAGTCCCTACGAGCAGTACTTC. Variable domain in full (rest from reference TRBV28 and TRBJ2-7): DVKVTQSSRYLVKRTGEKVFLECVQDMDHENMFWYRQDPGLGLRLIYFSYDVKMKEKGDIPEGYSVSREKKERFSLILESASTNQTSMYLCASSFASPYEQYFGPGTRLTVT.

V gene TRBV9 combines with J gene TRBJ1-5; TRBD1 matches 9 bases. In germline, CDR1 is SGDLS, CDR2 YYNGEE. The ends lost 9 bases at V and 3 bases at J; junction bases unmatched: 10. The CDR3 has 15 amino acids. Written as DNA, the CDR3 is TGTGCCAAGAATACCGGGACAGGGAACAATCAGCCCCAGCATTTT. Residues: CAKNTGTGNNQPQHF.

The J gene is TRBJ2-1, the V gene TRBV13; TRBD2 matches 8 bases. Trimming removed 4 bases from V and 6 bases from J; junction bases left unmatched: 11. CDR1 is PRHDT, CDR2 FYEKMQ, per germline (reference sequence). This CDR3 comprises 16 residues. The CDR3 sequence: CASSYPPGLASNEQFF. The CDR3 DNA reads TGTGCCAGCAGCTACCCCCCAGGACTAGCCTCCAATGAGCAGTTCTTC.

The chain is built from TRBV6-5 and TRBJ2-1, with D tentatively TRBD1 or TRBD2 (6 bases each). The CDR3 covers 15 residues. V lost 6 bases to trimming and J lost 4 bases, with 16 bases between them. Germline CDR1 is MNHEY and CDR2 is SVGAGI. The CDR3 DNA follows: TGTGCCAGCAGGGGGGCGGGACCCCGGTACAATGAGCAGTTCTTC. Translation gives CASRGAGPRYNEQFF.